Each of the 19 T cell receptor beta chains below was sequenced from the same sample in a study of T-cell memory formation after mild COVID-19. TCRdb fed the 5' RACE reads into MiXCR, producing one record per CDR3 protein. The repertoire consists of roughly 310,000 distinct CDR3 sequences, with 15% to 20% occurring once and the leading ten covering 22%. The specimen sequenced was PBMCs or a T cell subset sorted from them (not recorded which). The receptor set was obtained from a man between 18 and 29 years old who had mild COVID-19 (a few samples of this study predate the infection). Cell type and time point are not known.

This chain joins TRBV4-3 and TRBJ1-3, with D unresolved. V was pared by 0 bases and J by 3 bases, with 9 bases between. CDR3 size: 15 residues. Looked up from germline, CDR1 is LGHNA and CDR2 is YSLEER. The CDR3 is CASSQERFLGNTIYF. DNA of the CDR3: TGCGCCAGCAGCCAAGAGCGGTTCCTTGGAAACACCATATATTTT.

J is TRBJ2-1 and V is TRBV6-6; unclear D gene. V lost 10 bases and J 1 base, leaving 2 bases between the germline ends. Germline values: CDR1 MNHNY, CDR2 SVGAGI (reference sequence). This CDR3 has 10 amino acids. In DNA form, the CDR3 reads TGTGCCACATCCTACAATGAGCAGTTCTTC. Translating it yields CATSYNEQFF.

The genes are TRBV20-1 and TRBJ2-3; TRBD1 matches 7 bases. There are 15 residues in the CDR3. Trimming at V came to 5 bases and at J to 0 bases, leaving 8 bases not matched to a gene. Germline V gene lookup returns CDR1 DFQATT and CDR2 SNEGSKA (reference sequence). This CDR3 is CSAPGTAPSTDTQYF. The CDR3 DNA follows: TGCAGTGCTCCCGGGACAGCCCCTAGCACAGATACGCAGTATTTT.

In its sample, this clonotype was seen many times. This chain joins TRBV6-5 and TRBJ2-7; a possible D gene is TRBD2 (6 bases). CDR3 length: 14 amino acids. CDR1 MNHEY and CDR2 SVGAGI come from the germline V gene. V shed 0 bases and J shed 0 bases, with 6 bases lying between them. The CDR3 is CASSYSRGSYEQYF. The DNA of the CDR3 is TGTGCCAGCAGTTACTCGCGGGGCTCCTACGAGCAGTACTTC.

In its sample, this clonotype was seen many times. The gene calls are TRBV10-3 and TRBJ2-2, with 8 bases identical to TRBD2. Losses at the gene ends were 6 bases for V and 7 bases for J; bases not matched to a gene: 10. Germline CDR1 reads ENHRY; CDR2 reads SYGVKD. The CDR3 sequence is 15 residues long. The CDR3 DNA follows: TGTGCCATCAGCGAAACTAGCGGTGATGGCGGGGAGCTGTTTTTT. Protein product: CAISETSGDGGELFF.

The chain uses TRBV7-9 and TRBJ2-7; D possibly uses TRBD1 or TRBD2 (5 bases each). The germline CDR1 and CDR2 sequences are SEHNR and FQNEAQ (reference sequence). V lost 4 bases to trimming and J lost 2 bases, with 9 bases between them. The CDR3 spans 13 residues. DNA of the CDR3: TGTGCCAGCAGCTCGCAGGGAGCCTACGAGCAGTACTTC. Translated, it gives CASSSQGAYEQYF.

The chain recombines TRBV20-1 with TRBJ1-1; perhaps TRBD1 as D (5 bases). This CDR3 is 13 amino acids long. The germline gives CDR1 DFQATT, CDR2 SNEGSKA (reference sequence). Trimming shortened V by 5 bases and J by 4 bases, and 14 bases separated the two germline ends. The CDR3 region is CSAGTRGTTEAFF. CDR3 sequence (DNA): TGCAGTGCTGGGACCCGAGGTACCACTGAAGCTTTCTTT.

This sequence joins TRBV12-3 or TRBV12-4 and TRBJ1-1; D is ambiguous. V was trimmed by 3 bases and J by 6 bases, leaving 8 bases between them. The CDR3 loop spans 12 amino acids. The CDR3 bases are TGTGCCAGCAGTTTGGAGGATTCTGAAGCTTTCTTT. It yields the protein CASSLEDSEAFF.

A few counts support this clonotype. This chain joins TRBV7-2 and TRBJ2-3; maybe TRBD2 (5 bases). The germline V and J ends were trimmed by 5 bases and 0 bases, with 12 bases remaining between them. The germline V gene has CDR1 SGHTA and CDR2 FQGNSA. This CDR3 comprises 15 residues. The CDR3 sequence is CASSRTRMSTDTQYF. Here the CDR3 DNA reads TGTGCCAGCAGCCGTACTAGAATGAGCACAGATACGCAGTATTTT.

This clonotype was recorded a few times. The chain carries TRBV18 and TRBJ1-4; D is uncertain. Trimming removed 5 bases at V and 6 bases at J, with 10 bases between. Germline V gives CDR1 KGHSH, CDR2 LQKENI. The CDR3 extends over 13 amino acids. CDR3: CASSKGRDEKLFF. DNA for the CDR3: TGTGCCAGCTCAAAGGGCCGGGATGAAAAACTGTTTTTT. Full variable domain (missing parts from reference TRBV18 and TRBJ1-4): NAGVMQNPRHLVRRRGQEARLRCSPMKGHSHVYWYRQLPEEGLKFMVYLQKENIIDESGMPKERFSAEFPKEGPSILRIQQVVRGDSAAYFCASSKGRDEKLFFGSGTQLSVL.

For the CDR3, the DNA is TGTGCCAGCACCCCGTATCAGCCCCAGCATTTT. It yields the protein CASTPYQPQHF. The V gene is TRBV27, the J gene TRBJ1-5; D remains unclear. Germline V lookup: CDR1 MNHEY, CDR2 SMNVEV (reference sequence). The CDR3 extends over 11 amino acids. V was pared by 7 bases and J by 5 bases, with 6 bases between.

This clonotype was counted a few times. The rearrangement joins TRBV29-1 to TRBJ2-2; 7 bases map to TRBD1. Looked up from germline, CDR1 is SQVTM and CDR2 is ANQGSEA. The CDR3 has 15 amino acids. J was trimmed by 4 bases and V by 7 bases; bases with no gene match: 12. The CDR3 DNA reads TGCAGCGCCAGGGGGACACAGGCGATCACCGGGGAGCTGTTTTTT. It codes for CSARGTQAITGELFF.

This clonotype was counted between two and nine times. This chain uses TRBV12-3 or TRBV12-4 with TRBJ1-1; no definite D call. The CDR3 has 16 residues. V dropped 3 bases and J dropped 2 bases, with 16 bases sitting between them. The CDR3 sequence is CASSFFSTHSNTEAFF. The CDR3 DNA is TGTGCCAGCAGTTTTTTTTCGACCCACTCTAACACTGAAGCTTTCTTT.

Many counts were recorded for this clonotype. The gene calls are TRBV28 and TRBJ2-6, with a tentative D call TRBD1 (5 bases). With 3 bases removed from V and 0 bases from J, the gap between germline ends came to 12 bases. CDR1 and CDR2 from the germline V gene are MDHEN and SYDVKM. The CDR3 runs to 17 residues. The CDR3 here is CASSFLGPSSGANVLTF. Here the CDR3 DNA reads TGTGCCAGCAGTTTCCTGGGGCCAAGCTCTGGGGCCAACGTCCTGACTTTC.

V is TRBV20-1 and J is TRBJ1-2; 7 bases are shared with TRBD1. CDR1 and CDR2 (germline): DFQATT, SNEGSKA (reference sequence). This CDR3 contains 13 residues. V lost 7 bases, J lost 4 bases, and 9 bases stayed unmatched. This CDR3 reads CSVGEGALYGYTF. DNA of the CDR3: TGCAGTGTAGGGGAGGGGGCACTCTATGGCTACACCTTC.

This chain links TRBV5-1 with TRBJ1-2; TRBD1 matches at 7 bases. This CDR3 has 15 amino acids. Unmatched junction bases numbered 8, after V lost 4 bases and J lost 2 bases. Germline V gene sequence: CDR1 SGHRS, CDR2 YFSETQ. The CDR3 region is CASSLGGTANYGYTF. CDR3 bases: TGCGCCAGCAGCCTTGGAGGGACAGCCAACTATGGCTACACCTTC.

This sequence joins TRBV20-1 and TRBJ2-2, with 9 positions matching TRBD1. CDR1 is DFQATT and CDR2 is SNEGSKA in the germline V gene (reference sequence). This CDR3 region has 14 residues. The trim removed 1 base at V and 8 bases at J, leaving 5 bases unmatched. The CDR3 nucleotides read TGCAGTGCTAGAGGGACAGGGGTGGAGGGGGAGCTGTTTTTT. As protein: CSARGTGVEGELFF.

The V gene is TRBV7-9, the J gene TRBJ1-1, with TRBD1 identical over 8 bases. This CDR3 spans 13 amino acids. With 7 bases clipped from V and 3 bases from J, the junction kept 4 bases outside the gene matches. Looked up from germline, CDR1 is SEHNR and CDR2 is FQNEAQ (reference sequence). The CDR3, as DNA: TGTGCCAGCACAGACAGGGGACACACTGAAGCTTTCTTT. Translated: CASTDRGHTEAFF. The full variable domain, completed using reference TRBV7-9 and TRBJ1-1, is DTGVSQNPRHKITKRGQNVTFRCDPISEHNRLYWYRQTLGQGPEFLTYFQNEAQLEKSRLLSDRFSAERPKGSFSTLEIQRTEQGDSAMYLCASTDRGHTEAFFGQGTRLTVV.

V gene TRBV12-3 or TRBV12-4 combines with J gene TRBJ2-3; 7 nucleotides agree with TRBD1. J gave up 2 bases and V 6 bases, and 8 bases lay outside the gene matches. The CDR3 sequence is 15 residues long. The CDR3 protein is CASSPGTANTDTQYF. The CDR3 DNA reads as TGTGCCAGCAGCCCTGGGACAGCAAACACAGATACGCAGTATTTT.